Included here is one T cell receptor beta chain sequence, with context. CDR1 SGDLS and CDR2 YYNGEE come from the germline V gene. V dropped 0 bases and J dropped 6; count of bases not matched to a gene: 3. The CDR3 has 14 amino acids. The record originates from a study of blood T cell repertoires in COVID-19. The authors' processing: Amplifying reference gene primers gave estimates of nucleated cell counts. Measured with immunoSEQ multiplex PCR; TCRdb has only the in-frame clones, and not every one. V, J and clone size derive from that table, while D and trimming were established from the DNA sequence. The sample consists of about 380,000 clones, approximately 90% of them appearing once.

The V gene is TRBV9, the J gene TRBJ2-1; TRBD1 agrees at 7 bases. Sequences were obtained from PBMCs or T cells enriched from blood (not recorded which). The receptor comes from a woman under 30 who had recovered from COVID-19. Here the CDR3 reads CASSVVTGRNEQFF. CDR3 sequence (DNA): TGTGCCAGCAGCGTAGTGACAGGGCGCAATGAGCAGTTCTTC.